Presented here are 32 T cell receptor beta chains from one specimen sequenced in a study of PD-1 blockade in mismatch repair-deficient tumors. Profiled with immunoSEQ multiplex PCR; TCRdb holds only in-frame clones, not every one. The table lists 70,000 to 90,000 clones, about 82% of them singletons. The source was peripheral blood, collected 44 weeks after starting pembrolizumab. The receptors derive from an adult with mismatch repair-deficient cancer.

Here the CDR3 DNA reads TGTGCCTGGACTCAACCACTAGCGGGAGGGGCAGATACGCAGTATTTT. It specifies CAWTQPLAGGADTQYF. The chain joins TRBV30 to TRBJ2-3, with 13 bases lining up with TRBD2. V dropped 4 bases and J dropped 4; count of bases not matched to a gene: 8. This CDR3 spans 16 amino acids. Germline CDR1 reads GTSNPN; CDR2 reads SVGIG (reference sequence).

The genes are TRBV6-5 and TRBJ2-1, with TRBD2 matching 10 bases. Germline V lookup: CDR1 MNHEY, CDR2 SVGAGI. CDR3 length equals 16 residues. V was clipped by 4 bases and J by 8 bases; unmatched bases: 11. The CDR3 DNA reads as TGTGCCAGCAGTTTATCCGGGACTAGCGTCTCCCATGAGCAGTTCTTC. Protein: CASSLSGTSVSHEQFF.

The chain uses TRBV7-2 and TRBJ2-2; no definite D call. The germline V gene has CDR1 SGHTA and CDR2 FQGNSA. Trimming left V 5 bases short and J 8 bases short, with 9 bases between. This CDR3 is 12 amino acids long. In DNA, the CDR3 is TGTGCCAGCAGCCTCTGGGAAGGGGAGCTGTTTTTT. It yields the protein CASSLWEGELFF.

This clone has only a few counts. The chain links TRBV27 to TRBJ2-1; TRBD2 matches at 8 bases. The CDR3 extends over 16 amino acids. The V gene end was trimmed by 5 bases and the J gene end by 6 bases; junction bases not matched to a gene: 12. CDR1 is MNHEY and CDR2 is SMNVEV in the germline V gene (reference sequence). The chain's CDR3 is CASSPLPAGGLNEQFF. CDR3 in DNA: TGTGCCAGCAGTCCCCTCCCCGCGGGGGGCCTCAATGAGCAGTTCTTC.

The chain links TRBV5-4 to TRBJ1-3; D is perhaps TRBD1 (5 bases). Trimming shortened V by 4 bases and J by 3 bases, and 11 bases separated the two germline ends. The CDR3 loop spans 14 amino acids. The germline CDR1 and CDR2 sequences are SGHNT and YYREEE (reference sequence). The CDR3 region is CASSPGGVGNTIYF. Here the CDR3 DNA reads TGTGCCAGCAGCCCGGGGGGAGTTGGAAACACCATATATTTT.

V usage is TRBV4-3 and J usage is TRBJ2-1, with D hard to call. The CDR3 has 15 amino acids. The germline CDR1 and CDR2 sequences are LGHNA and YSLEER. V shed 0 bases and J shed 4 bases, with 10 bases lying between them. The CDR3, as DNA: TGCGCCAGCAGCCAAGAGCGGTATGGGTACAATGAGCAGTTCTTC. Its translation: CASSQERYGYNEQFF.

The rearrangement uses TRBV4-2 and TRBJ1-4; TRBD1 matches at 12 bases. The CDR3 is made up of 16 amino acids. Losses at the gene ends were 0 bases for V and 8 bases for J; bases not matched to a gene: 4. Germline V gene lookup returns CDR1 LGHNA and CDR2 YNFKEQ. The CDR3 loop is CASSQDGDRGLEKLFF. DNA for the CDR3: TGTGCCAGCAGCCAAGATGGGGACAGGGGGCTGGAAAAACTGTTTTTT.

This clone was detected only a few times. The gene calls are TRBV29-1 and TRBJ2-1; a possible D gene is TRBD2 (6 bases). Trimming left V 6 bases short and J 4 bases short, with 16 bases between. Germline V gene sequence: CDR1 SQVTM, CDR2 ANQGSEA. The CDR3 has 14 amino acids. The CDR3 sequence: CSVYSGTLYNEQFF. In DNA, the CDR3 is TGCAGCGTATACTCCGGGACTTTATACAATGAGCAGTTCTTC.

J is TRBJ1-2 and V is TRBV5-1, with D unclear. The CDR3 totals 12 residues. The germline V gene has CDR1 SGHRS and CDR2 YFSETQ. Deletions cut 4 bases from V and 8 bases from J, with 12 bases between. CDR3 in DNA: TGCGCCAGCAGCGACATACAAGCGGGCTACACCTTC. This encodes CASSDIQAGYTF. Filled out from reference TRBV5-1 and TRBJ1-2, the complete variable domain reads KAGVTQTPRYLIKTRGQQVTLSCSPISGHRSVSWYQQTPGQGLQFLFEYFSETQRNKGNFPGRFSGRQFSNSRSEMNVSTLELGDSALYLCASSDIQAGYTFGSGTRLTVV.

This rearrangement joins TRBV4-2 to TRBJ2-7; 9 nucleotides line up with TRBD2. This CDR3 contains 16 residues. Unmatched junction bases numbered 6, after V lost 2 bases and J lost 1 base. Germline values: CDR1 LGHNA, CDR2 YNFKEQ. In DNA, the CDR3 is TGTGCCAGCAGCCAAACACAGACTAGCGGATCCTACGAGCAGTACTTC. Amino acids: CASSQTQTSGSYEQYF.

This clone was detected only once. V and J are TRBV7-3 and TRBJ2-7; D unclear. V was pared by 0 bases and J by 6 bases, with 12 bases between. In germline, CDR1 is SGHTA, CDR2 FQGTGA. This CDR3 has 14 amino acids. For the CDR3, the DNA is TGTGCCAGCAGCTTAACCGGTGTGGCTGCCGAGCAGTACTTC. This codes for CASSLTGVAAEQYF.

V usage is TRBV7-3 and J usage is TRBJ1-1, with unresolved D. V dropped 2 bases and J dropped 8 bases, with 12 bases sitting between them. The CDR3 has 13 amino acids. Germline V gene data show CDR1 as SGHTA and CDR2 as FQGTGA. CDR3 protein: CASSLAASAEAFF. In DNA form, the CDR3 reads TGTGCCAGCAGCTTAGCGGCGTCAGCCGAAGCTTTCTTT.

The chain has TRBV19 and TRBJ1-2; possible D gene TRBD1, 5 bases. Germline V gene lookup returns CDR1 LNHDA and CDR2 SQIVND (reference sequence). The CDR3 loop spans 15 amino acids. V was shortened by 4 bases and J by 3 bases, with 15 bases between the two germline ends. The CDR3 nucleotides read TGTGCCAGTAGTAACGTCCCGGGGGATGACTATGGCTACACCTTC. This codes for CASSNVPGDDYGYTF. Full variable domain (outside the CDR3, taken from reference TRBV19 and TRBJ1-2): DGGITQSPKYLFRKEGQNVTLSCEQNLNHDAMYWYRQDPGQGLRLIYYSQIVNDFQKGDIAEGYSVSREKKESFPLTVTSAQKNPTAFYLCASSNVPGDDYGYTFGSGTRLTVV.

This clone was seen a single time. The chain has TRBV18 and TRBJ1-1; D is unresolved. With 1 base removed from V and 0 bases from J, the gap between germline ends came to 9 bases. The CDR3 contains 15 residues. Germline CDR1 and CDR2: KGHSH and LQKENI. The chain's CDR3 is CASSPQWGMNTEAFF. DNA for the CDR3: TGTGCCAGCTCACCACAATGGGGTATGAACACTGAAGCTTTCTTT.

DNA of the CDR3: TGTGCCAGCTCCCCCGGGACAGGGGGAAAGGGAGAGACCCAGTACTTC. It yields the protein CASSPGTGGKGETQYF. This sequence joins TRBV18 and TRBJ2-5, with TRBD1 matching over 11 bases. From germline, CDR1 is KGHSH and CDR2 LQKENI. V shed 6 bases, J shed 4 bases, and the junction held 10 bases outside the gene matches. The CDR3 has 16 amino acids.

This chain uses TRBV5-1 with TRBJ2-1; TRBD2 is a possible D gene (5 bases). The germline CDR1 and CDR2 sequences are SGHRS and YFSETQ. V was cut by 1 base and J by 0 bases, with 11 bases left in between. The CDR3 contains 16 residues. The CDR3 nucleotides are TGCGCCAGCAGCTTGCTTTCGGGAAGCTCCTACAATGAGCAGTTCTTC. It codes for CASSLLSGSSYNEQFF.

The rearrangement links TRBV6-6 to TRBJ2-7, with D uncertain. CDR3 size: 13 residues. The germline V gene has CDR1 MNHNY and CDR2 SVGAGI (reference sequence). Trimming stripped 6 bases from V and 3 bases from J, with 12 bases between. CDR3 coding DNA: TGTGCCAGCAGCCCCCCCGGGTTCTACGAGCAGTACTTC. Translation: CASSPPGFYEQYF.

The rearrangement links TRBV5-1 to TRBJ2-7; D not certain. Germline V gives CDR1 SGHRS, CDR2 YFSETQ. There are 17 residues in the CDR3. V was pared by 0 bases and J by 2 bases, with 18 bases between. CDR3 DNA sequence: TGCGCCAGCAGCTTGGAGAGAACGAAGATGTATCCCTACGAGCAGTACTTC. Its translation: CASSLERTKMYPYEQYF. The whole variable domain, filled in from reference TRBV5-1 and TRBJ2-7, reads KAGVTQTPRYLIKTRGQQVTLSCSPISGHRSVSWYQQTPGQGLQFLFEYFSETQRNKGNFPGRFSGRQFSNSRSEMNVSTLELGDSALYLCASSLERTKMYPYEQYFGPGTRLTVT.

The chain employs TRBV5-1 and TRBJ2-7; 7 nucleotides line up with TRBD1. Germline V gene data show CDR1 as SGHRS and CDR2 as YFSETQ. Losses at the gene ends were 2 bases for V and 1 base for J; bases not matched to a gene: 6. CDR3 length: 15 residues. Here the CDR3 reads CASSFTGDASYEQYF. CDR3 in DNA: TGCGCCAGCAGCTTCACAGGGGACGCGTCCTACGAGCAGTACTTC.

The rearrangement links TRBV27 to TRBJ1-4; D not certain. Germline CDR1 MNHEY, CDR2 SMNVEV (reference sequence). CDR3 length: 13 residues. V lost 0 bases and J lost 6, with 5 bases in between. Here the CDR3 DNA reads TGTGCCAGCAGTTTATCGGAATATGAAAAACTGTTTTTT. Translated, it gives CASSLSEYEKLFF.

This chain joins TRBV7-6 and TRBJ2-1; 8 positions agree with TRBD2. Trimming at V came to 3 bases and at J to 0 bases, leaving 7 bases not matched to a gene. Germline lookup yields CDR1 SGHVS and CDR2 FNYEAQ. The CDR3 is made up of 17 amino acids. The CDR3, as DNA: TGTGCCAGCAGCTTGACTAGCGTGAAGCCCTCCTACAATGAGCAGTTCTTC. Amino acids: CASSLTSVKPSYNEQFF. Full variable domain (rest looked up from reference TRBV7-6 and TRBJ2-1): GAGVSQSPRYKVTKRGQDVALRCDPISGHVSLYWYRQALGQGPEFLTYFNYEAQQDKSGLPNDRFSAERPEGSISTLTIQRTEQRDSAMYRCASSLTSVKPSYNEQFFGPGTRLTVL.

The chain links TRBV30 to TRBJ1-1; D is undetermined. This CDR3 region has 14 residues. Between the trimmed V and J ends, which lost 1 base and 4 bases, there was a span of 13 bases. Germline V gene data show CDR1 as GTSNPN and CDR2 as SVGIG (reference sequence). CDR3 region: CAWSGWYAGTEAFF. The CDR3 coding sequence is TGTGCCTGGAGTGGGTGGTATGCCGGCACTGAAGCTTTCTTT.

This chain joins TRBV5-4 and TRBJ2-1, with D hard to call. Trimming removed 2 bases from V and 5 bases from J, with 14 bases in between. In germline, CDR1 is SGHNT, CDR2 YYREEE (reference sequence). The CDR3 is 15 amino acids. CDR3: CASSFDPGSNNEQFF. DNA of the CDR3: TGTGCCAGCAGCTTTGATCCCGGCAGTAACAATGAGCAGTTCTTC. The complete variable domain, with remaining parts taken from reference TRBV5-4 and TRBJ2-1, reads ETGVTQSPTHLIKTRGQQVTLRCSSQSGHNTVSWYQQALGQGPQFIFQYYREEENGRGNFPPRFSGLQFPNYSSELNVNALELDDSALYLCASSFDPGSNNEQFFGPGTRLTVL.

The sample holds one count of this clone. The rearrangement joins TRBV6-1 to TRBJ2-1; either TRBD1 or TRBD2 may fit D (5 bases each). V gave up 8 bases and J gave up 0 bases, with 14 bases separating them. This CDR3 region has 15 residues. From germline, CDR1 is MNHNS and CDR2 SASEGT. The DNA of the CDR3 is TGTGCCAGCTTAACTGGGGGAAGCTCCTACAATGAGCAGTTCTTC. Translation: CASLTGGSSYNEQFF.

This chain joins TRBV18 and TRBJ2-1; 10 bases map to TRBD1. The CDR3 totals 16 residues. The J segment lost 1 base and the V segment lost 3 bases, leaving 3 bases of the junction unmatched. Germline CDR1 and CDR2: KGHSH and LQKENI. This CDR3 is CASSPGQGMSYNEQFF. The CDR3 DNA is TGTGCCAGCTCACCGGGACAGGGGATGTCCTACAATGAGCAGTTCTTC. The whole variable domain, filled in from reference TRBV18 and TRBJ2-1, reads NAGVMQNPRHLVRRRGQEARLRCSPMKGHSHVYWYRQLPEEGLKFMVYLQKENIIDESGMPKERFSAEFPKEGPSILRIQQVVRGDSAAYFCASSPGQGMSYNEQFFGPGTRLTVL.

This sequence joins TRBV5-8 and TRBJ1-1, with TRBD1 identical over 9 bases. Germline trimming cut 6 bases from V and 6 bases from J; bases unmatched to any gene: 9. CDR3 length equals 14 residues. The germline CDR1 and CDR2 sequences are SGHTS and YDEGEE. CDR3 region: CASNFRDRASEAFF. CDR3 bases: TGTGCCAGCAACTTCCGGGACAGGGCATCTGAAGCTTTCTTT.

This chain connects TRBV2 to TRBJ2-3, with D hard to call. Germline CDR1 reads SNHLY; CDR2 reads FYNNEI. This CDR3 is built from 14 residues. The ends were cut back, 7 bases at V and 0 bases at J, with 11 bases in the middle. CDR3 region: CASTPFSSTDTQYF. The CDR3 DNA reads as TGTGCCAGCACCCCTTTTTCTAGCACAGATACGCAGTATTTT.

The chain recombines TRBV27 with TRBJ2-5, with TRBD1 matching over 8 bases. This CDR3 contains 18 residues. Germline loops: CDR1 MNHEY, CDR2 SMNVEV (reference sequence). With V trimmed by 2 bases and J by 5 bases, 16 bases remained unmatched. This CDR3 reads CASSLREVGQGARETQYF. The CDR3 bases are TGTGCCAGCAGTTTAAGGGAGGTGGGTCAGGGGGCGCGTGAGACCCAGTACTTC.

V gene TRBV27 combines with J gene TRBJ1-2; TRBD1 aligns across 10 bases. Germline loops: CDR1 MNHEY, CDR2 SMNVEV (reference sequence). The CDR3 is 19 residues long. The ends lost 4 bases at V and 4 bases at J; junction bases unmatched: 18. In DNA form, the CDR3 reads TGTGCCAGCAGTTCGACCTGGGACAGGGGAGAGGGGTTGGCCTATGGCTACACCTTC. Translating gives CASSSTWDRGEGLAYGYTF.

This clone was seen only once. V is TRBV19 and J is TRBJ2-2; TRBD2 agrees at 8 bases. The CDR3 loop spans 17 amino acids. Unmatched junction bases numbered 8, after V lost 5 bases and J lost 0 bases. Germline CDR1 LNHDA, CDR2 SQIVND (reference sequence). The CDR3 loop is CASSSRQAGANTGELFF. CDR3 in DNA: TGTGCCAGTAGTTCGAGACAAGCGGGAGCGAACACCGGGGAGCTGTTTTTT.

The V and J genes are TRBV5-8 and TRBJ1-1, with a weak D call TRBD1 (5 bases). Per germline, CDR1 SGHTS and CDR2 YDEGEE. The CDR3 extends over 13 amino acids. V gave up 7 bases and J gave up 7 bases, with 17 bases separating them. The CDR3 protein is CASGGGAEFEAFF. The DNA for the CDR3 is TGTGCCAGCGGAGGAGGGGCCGAATTTGAAGCTTTCTTT.

This chain joins TRBV7-2 and TRBJ2-1, with D maybe TRBD2 (6 bases). Germline CDR1 and CDR2: SGHTA and FQGNSA. The CDR3 runs to 15 residues. Trimming left V 3 bases short and J 1 base short, with 10 bases between. The CDR3 coding sequence is TGTGCCAGCAGCTTGAACGCGGGGTCCTACAATGAGCAGTTCTTC. Its protein is CASSLNAGSYNEQFF.